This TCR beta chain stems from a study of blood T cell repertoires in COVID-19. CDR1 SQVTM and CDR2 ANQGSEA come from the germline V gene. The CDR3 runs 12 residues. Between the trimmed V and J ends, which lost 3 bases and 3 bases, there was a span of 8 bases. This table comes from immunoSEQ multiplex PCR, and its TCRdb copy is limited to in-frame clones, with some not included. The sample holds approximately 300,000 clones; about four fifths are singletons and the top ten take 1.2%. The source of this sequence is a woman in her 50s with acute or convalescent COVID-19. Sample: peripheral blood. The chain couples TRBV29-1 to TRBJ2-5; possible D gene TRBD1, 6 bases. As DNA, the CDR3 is TGCAGCGTTGACAGGGGAGAAGAGACCCAGTACTTC. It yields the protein CSVDRGEETQYF.